This TCR beta chain was retrieved from a study of blood T cell repertoires in COVID-19. The CDR3 is 17 residues long. V was pared by 7 bases and J by 1 base, with 22 bases between. Germline V gene lookup returns CDR1 MNHEY and CDR2 SMNVEV (reference sequence). In the authors' methods: Estimates of nucleated cell counts were drawn from the amplification of reference gene primers. Method: immunoSEQ multiplex PCR; TCRdb's copy keeps in-frame clones and lacks some. The V and J calls and clone size come from that table; D and trimming were worked out from the DNA. The top ten hold 5% to 5.5% of the sample, which has tens of thousands of clones, around 85% seen once.

Input material: peripheral blood. The TCR was taken from a man between 60 and 75 years old with acute or convalescent COVID-19. The genes are TRBV27 and TRBJ1-1; weak D call: TRBD1 (6 bases). The chain's CDR3 is CASKLSTKGQRNTEAFF. The CDR3 coding sequence is TGTGCCAGCAAATTAAGTACAAAAGGACAGCGGAACACTGAAGCTTTCTTT.